The 6 T cell receptor beta chains below all came from one sample that was sequenced in a study of shared T cell receptors in the human thymus. Using immunoSEQ multiplex PCR, the repertoire was profiled, and TCRdb retains in-frame clones only, with some absent. The data hold hundreds of thousands of clones, with around nine tenths observed a single time. The same sample was also studied in work on human thymus T cells.

What was sequenced was thymocytes. These receptors all come from a boy younger than two with a congenital heart defect.

The J gene is TRBJ2-4, the V gene TRBV27; D is undetermined. Germline CDR1 reads MNHEY; CDR2 reads SMNVEV (reference sequence). The V gene lost 0 bases and the J gene lost 3 bases, with 9 bases spanning the gap. The CDR3 has 15 amino acids. The CDR3 bases are TGTGCCAGCAGTTTATCGGCAGGTGTCAAAAACATTCAGTACTTC. Encoded protein: CASSLSAGVKNIQYF.

This clone occurred a few times. This chain connects TRBV5-8 to TRBJ2-7; 10 nucleotides line up with TRBD1. The CDR3 is 18 amino acids. V lost 3 bases and J lost 0; bases outside the gene matches: 12. Germline CDR1 and CDR2: SGHTS and YDEGEE. The CDR3, as DNA: TGTGCCAGCAGCTCGAGTGGACAGGGGGGCCCACACTCCTACGAGCAGTACTTC. Translated, it gives CASSSSGQGGPHSYEQYF.

V is TRBV4-3 and J is TRBJ1-1; a possible D gene is TRBD1 (5 bases). The length of the CDR3 is 16 residues. V was pared by 0 bases and J by 3 bases, with 14 bases between. Germline CDR1 reads LGHNA; CDR2 reads YSLEER. The CDR3 DNA is TGCGCCAGCAGCCAAGAAGCCCGGGGGGGAGACACTGAAGCTTTCTTT. It encodes CASSQEARGGDTEAFF.

The V call is TRBV6-4, the J call TRBJ2-7, with 7 positions matching TRBD1. The CDR3 covers 15 residues. Trimming took 5 bases from V and 4 from J; bases not matched to a gene: 11. Germline lookup yields CDR1 MRHNA and CDR2 SNTAGT. DNA of the CDR3: TGTGCCAGCAGTCCGACCGGGACAGAACCTTACGAGCAGTACTTC. Protein product: CASSPTGTEPYEQYF.

CDR3 DNA sequence: TGTGCCAGCAGTTTATCTATCGAGGGAAAAGCTTTCTTT. This sequence encodes CASSLSIEGKAFF. The gene calls are TRBV27 and TRBJ1-1, with unresolved D. Germline V lookup: CDR1 MNHEY, CDR2 SMNVEV (reference sequence). The CDR3 extends over 13 amino acids. Trimming shortened V by 0 bases and J by 9 bases, and 11 bases separated the two germline ends.

V gene TRBV7-9 combines with J gene TRBJ2-7, with 9 nucleotides matching TRBD1. V lost 5 bases, J lost 5 bases, and 10 bases stayed unmatched. Germline V gives CDR1 SEHNR, CDR2 FQNEAQ (reference sequence). This CDR3 is built from 15 residues. The CDR3 region is CASSPPRQGDHEQYF. The CDR3 DNA reads TGTGCCAGCAGCCCCCCAAGACAGGGGGACCACGAGCAGTACTTC.